This is a list of T cell receptor beta chains from one sample in a study of blood T cell repertoires in COVID-19. Only in-frame clones appear in the TCRdb table, and some are missing; sequencing was by immunoSEQ multiplex PCR. This sample yields 84,000 or so clones, of which 80% are seen a single time; 12% belongs to the top ten. The sequenced sample was peripheral blood. These receptors were taken from a woman between 40 and 55 years old with active or convalescent COVID-19. Each CDR3 is given with its conserved first and last residue. Fields, in order: CDR3 length, V gene, CDR3 protein.

>15|TRBV9
CASSVTGRRDYEQFF
>13|TRBV28
CASSPTPNYGYTF
>17|TRBV9
CASSVGRAHSYNSPLHF
>14|TRBV28
CASSFTYSGNTIYF
>13|TRBV19
CASSHRGSETQYF
>14|TRBV6-6
CASSYSGDYYEQYF
>14|TRBV29-1
CSVEGLVGTDTQYF
>12|TRBV14
CASSPGLRELFF
>17|TRBV28
CASTSYHPYGSSYEQYF
>19|TRBV7-3
CASSLEGTSGFGRYNEQFF
>13|TRBV5-1
CASSHLKNNEQFF
>16|TRBV7-9
CASSQGQPLAKNIQYF
>12|TRBV6-2/TRBV6-3
CASSNYGETQYF
>17|TRBV7-2
CASSSWVSGGAGETQYF
>15|TRBV4-3
CASSQDTSGAGELFF
>13|TRBV28
CASSKQKQETQYF
>17|TRBV4-1
CASSQEIWLAGPYEQYF
>15|TRBV3-1/TRBV3-2
CASSRPGQGAYEQYF
>16|TRBV6-5
CASSSATGGENQPQHF
>17|TRBV18
CASSLATGTGSRNTIYF
>14|TRBV18
CASSPRPSNTEAFF
>15|TRBV4-2
CASSQDKGADYGYTF
>12|TRBV7-9
CASSSDWNEQFF
>14|TRBV5-4
CASRPGTENYGYTF
>15|TRBV6-5
CASSSPQGIQETQYF
>16|TRBV10-2
CASSDLAGVSNQPQHF
>15|TRBV9
CASSVKSGSGGTIYF
>13|TRBV28
CASSFSGANVLTF
>15|TRBV15
CATSRDFGTGNTIYF
>13|TRBV19
CASSLRGTDTQYF
>15|TRBV3-1/TRBV3-2
CASSQEGHGGYGYTF
>12|TRBV7-8
CASSLFTDTQYF